This TCR beta chain was found in a study of T cell changes during pregnancy in multiple sclerosis. Clones were sequenced by immunoSEQ multiplex PCR, and TCRdb holds only the in-frame ones, with some missing. This sample has 95,000 to 150,000 clones, with over 85% found just once. This TCR was sampled from a female donor with multiple sclerosis, enrolled in a pregnancy study. The material sequenced was peripheral blood, taken before pregnancy.

CDR3 protein: CASSVDSTSTGNTIYF. DNA of the CDR3: TGTGCCAGCAGCGTAGACTCCACCTCCACGGGAAACACCATATATTTT. This chain uses TRBV9 with TRBJ1-3; D uncertain. The germline gives CDR1 SGDLS, CDR2 YYNGEE. This CDR3 is built from 16 residues. V dropped 0 bases and J dropped 4 bases, with 14 bases sitting between them.